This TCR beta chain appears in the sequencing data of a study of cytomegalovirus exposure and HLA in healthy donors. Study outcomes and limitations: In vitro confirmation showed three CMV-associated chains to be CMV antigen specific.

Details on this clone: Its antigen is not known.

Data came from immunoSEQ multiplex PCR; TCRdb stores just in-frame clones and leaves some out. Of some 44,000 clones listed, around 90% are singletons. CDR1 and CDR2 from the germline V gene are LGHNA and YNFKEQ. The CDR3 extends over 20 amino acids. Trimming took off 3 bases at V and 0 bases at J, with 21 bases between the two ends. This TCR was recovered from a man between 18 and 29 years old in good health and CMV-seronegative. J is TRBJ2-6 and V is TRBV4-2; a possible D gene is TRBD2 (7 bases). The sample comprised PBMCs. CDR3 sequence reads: CASSQDSGGGDLSGANVLTF. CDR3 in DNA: TGTGCCAGCAGCCAGGACTCCGGAGGGGGGGACCTCTCTGGGGCCAACGTCCTGACTTTC.